This T cell receptor beta chain stems from a study of OX40 agonist ivuxolimab in advanced cancers. The table came from immunoSEQ multiplex PCR; TCRdb's copy has only in-frame clones and leaves some out. The table lists tens of thousands of clones, 80% to 95% of them singletons, with about 0.35% in the top ten. General observations from the study: Low clonal expansion, among the lowest seen, marked partial responders at 0.1-3.0 mg/kg.

About this clone: Its antigen is not identified.

This sample comprised CD4+ or CD8+ T cells sorted from blood, obtained in a trial of the OX40 agonist ivuxolimab. This TCR derives from an adult with an advanced solid tumor such as melanoma, head and neck, liver or kidney cancer.

The CDR3 loop reads CASSSGGPHNEQFF. CDR3 DNA: TGTGCCAGCAGTTCGGGGGGGCCTCACAATGAGCAGTTCTTC. The chain uses TRBV27 and TRBJ2-1; 8 nucleotides align to TRBD2. CDR1 is MNHEY, CDR2 SMNVEV, per germline (reference sequence). V lost 4 bases and J lost 5; bases outside the gene matches: 4. This CDR3 comprises 14 residues.